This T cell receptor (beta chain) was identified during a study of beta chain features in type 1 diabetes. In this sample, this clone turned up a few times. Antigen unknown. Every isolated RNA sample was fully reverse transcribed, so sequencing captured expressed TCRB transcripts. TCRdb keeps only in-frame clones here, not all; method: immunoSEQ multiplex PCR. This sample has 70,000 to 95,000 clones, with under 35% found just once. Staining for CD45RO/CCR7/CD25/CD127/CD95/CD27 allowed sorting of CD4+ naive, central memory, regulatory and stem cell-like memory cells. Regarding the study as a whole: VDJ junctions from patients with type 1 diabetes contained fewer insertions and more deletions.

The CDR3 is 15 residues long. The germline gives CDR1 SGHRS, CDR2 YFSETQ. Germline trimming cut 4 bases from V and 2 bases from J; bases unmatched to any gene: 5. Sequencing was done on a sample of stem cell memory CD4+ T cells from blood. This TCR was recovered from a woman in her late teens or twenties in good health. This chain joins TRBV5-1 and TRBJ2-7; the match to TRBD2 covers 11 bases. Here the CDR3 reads CASSPGTSGTYEQYF. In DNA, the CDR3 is TGCGCCAGCAGCCCCGGGACTAGCGGTACCTACGAGCAGTACTTC.